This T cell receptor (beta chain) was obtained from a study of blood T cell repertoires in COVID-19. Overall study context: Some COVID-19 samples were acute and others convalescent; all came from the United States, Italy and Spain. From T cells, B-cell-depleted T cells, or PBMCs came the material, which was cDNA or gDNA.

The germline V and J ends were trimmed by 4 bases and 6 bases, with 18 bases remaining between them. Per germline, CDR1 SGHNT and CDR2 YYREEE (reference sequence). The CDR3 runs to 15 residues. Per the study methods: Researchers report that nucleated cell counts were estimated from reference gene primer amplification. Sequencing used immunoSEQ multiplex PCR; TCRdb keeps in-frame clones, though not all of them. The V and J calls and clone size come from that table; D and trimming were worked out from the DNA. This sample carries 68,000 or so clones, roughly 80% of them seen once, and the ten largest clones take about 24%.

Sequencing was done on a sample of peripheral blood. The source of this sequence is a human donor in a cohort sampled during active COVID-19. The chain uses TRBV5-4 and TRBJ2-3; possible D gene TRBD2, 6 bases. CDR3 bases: TGTGCCAGCAGCATGCCCGGGGACTTGGTTGATACGCAGTATTTT. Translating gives CASSMPGDLVDTQYF.